One T cell receptor (beta chain) is described in this entry. The source of the sample is a study of graft-versus-host responses after intestinal transplantation. The wider study: Following induction with anti-thymocyte globulin, all recipients were given tacrolimus and steroids for roughly three years.

This table comes from immunoSEQ multiplex PCR, and its TCRdb copy is limited to in-frame clones, with some not included. The repertoire holds some 40,000 clones, with under 95% as singletons. Germline assignment: CDR1 SGHRS and CDR2 YFSETQ. This CDR3 is built from 13 residues. The sequencing used PBMCs, collected approximately 300 days after intestinal transplant. The receptor's source is a human patient who received an intestinal transplant, so some T cells may come from the graft donor. The chain uses TRBV5-1 and TRBJ2-4; no definite D call. CDR3: CAGSRGVENIQYF. CDR3 coding DNA: TGCGCTGGCAGTCGAGGAGTGGAGAACATTCAGTACTTC.